The 10 T cell receptor beta chains listed next were all sequenced from one sample in a study of T-cell reconstitution after alpha-beta-depleted transplantation in children. Unique molecular identifiers tagged the TCRbeta library. TCRdb reprocessed the PCR reads via MiXCR and lists one record per CDR3 protein. The data hold about 130,000 distinct CDR3 sequences, with approximately 8.7% observed a single time. The source was PBMCs, mostly from graft donor cells, collected 180 days after TCRalphabeta/CD19-depleted stem cell transplant. Receptors were obtained from a girl less than two years old who had a stem cell transplant for combined immunodeficiency, so the T cells may come from the graft donor.

This clonotype was observed many times. The chain couples TRBV7-2 to TRBJ1-1, with D perhaps TRBD1 (5 bases). The CDR3 is made up of 15 amino acids. With 6 bases removed from V and 0 bases from J, the gap between germline ends came to 14 bases. Germline V gives CDR1 SGHTA, CDR2 FQGNSA. CDR3 DNA: TGTGCCAGCAGTTGGGGGGGAGGGATGAACACTGAAGCTTTCTTT. It codes for CASSWGGGMNTEAFF.

The chain uses TRBV7-2 and TRBJ1-5, with 9 bases matching TRBD1. V gave up 6 bases and J gave up 6 bases; unmatched junction bases: 6. Germline-derived CDR1 and CDR2 are SGHTA and FQGNSA. This CDR3 comprises 14 residues. The CDR3: CASSYRGLSQPQHF. The CDR3 nucleotides are TGTGCCAGCAGTTACAGGGGGCTCAGTCAGCCCCAGCATTTT.

This clonotype was detected only a few times. The rearrangement uses TRBV27 and TRBJ1-5, with a possible D match to TRBD1 (5 bases). The germline CDR1 and CDR2 sequences are MNHEY and SMNVEV (reference sequence). With 4 bases removed from V and 6 bases from J, the gap between germline ends came to 13 bases. CDR3 size: 14 residues. The CDR3 reads CASSWRGNGQPQHF. In nucleotides, the CDR3 is TGTGCCAGCAGTTGGAGGGGAAACGGTCAGCCCCAGCATTTT.

In this sample, this clonotype turned up many times. The chain recombines TRBV7-3 with TRBJ2-7, with D tentatively TRBD2 (5 bases). The CDR3 contains 13 residues. Between the trimmed V and J ends, which lost 0 bases and 5 bases, there was a span of 8 bases. The germline V gene has CDR1 SGHTA and CDR2 FQGTGA. The CDR3, as DNA: TGTGCCAGCAGCTTAACGGGGAGCGACGAGCAGTACTTC. It yields the protein CASSLTGSDEQYF. Full variable domain (missing parts from reference TRBV7-3 and TRBJ2-7): GAGVSQTPSNKVTEKGKYVELRCDPISGHTALYWYRQSLGQGPEFLIYFQGTGAADDSGLPNDRFFAVRPEGSVSTLKIQRTERGDSAVYLCASSLTGSDEQYFGPGTRLTVT.

This clonotype has more than one count but fewer than ten. The chain employs TRBV10-3 and TRBJ2-7, with D perhaps matching TRBD1 or TRBD2 (5 bases each). The CDR3 length is 15 residues. Trimming stripped 0 bases from V and 3 bases from J, with 12 bases between. The germline CDR1 and CDR2 sequences are ENHRY and SYGVKD. The CDR3 DNA reads TGTGCCATCAGTGAGTCGAGGGGTTTGGTCTACGAGCAGTACTTC. This codes for CAISESRGLVYEQYF.

The rearrangement joins TRBV2 to TRBJ2-5, with D possibly TRBD2 on 6 matching bases. CDR3 size: 14 residues. Deletions cut 10 bases from V and 4 bases from J, with 19 bases between. The germline V gene encodes CDR1 SNHLY and CDR2 FYNNEI. The CDR3 DNA is TGTGCCACCACGGACCCCCGGCGGGGAGAGACCCAGTACTTC. This gives the protein CATTDPRRGETQYF.

The chain couples TRBV10-3 to TRBJ2-5; TRBD2 agrees at 9 bases. This CDR3 has 13 amino acids. Trimming at V came to 10 bases and at J to 2 bases, leaving 5 bases not matched to a gene. Germline-derived CDR1 and CDR2 are ENHRY and SYGVKD. CDR3 sequence: CATQTSGQETQYF. The DNA of the CDR3 is TGTGCCACCCAGACTAGCGGTCAAGAGACCCAGTACTTC.

This clonotype was found many times. V usage is TRBV20-1 and J usage is TRBJ2-2; 12 bases are shared with TRBD1. The trim removed 4 bases at V and 4 bases at J, leaving 4 bases unmatched. Germline CDR1 and CDR2: DFQATT and SNEGSKA (reference sequence). The CDR3 runs to 15 residues. The DNA of the CDR3 is TGCAGTGCTACCCCGGGACAGGGGGCCACCGGGGAGCTGTTTTTT. Protein sequence: CSATPGQGATGELFF.

The chain employs TRBV10-3 and TRBJ2-7; 10 bases agree with TRBD2. The CDR3 has 15 residues. Germline V gene sequence: CDR1 ENHRY, CDR2 SYGVKD. V was pared by 10 bases and J by 0 bases, with 9 bases of the junction left unmatched. CDR3: CATKDPSGSSYEQYF. CDR3 DNA: TGTGCCACTAAGGATCCTAGCGGGAGCTCCTACGAGCAGTACTTC.

This clonotype was seen more than once but under ten times. J is TRBJ1-1 and V is TRBV20-1; D gene ambiguous. The CDR3 runs to 14 residues. Trimming shortened V by 0 bases and J by 2 bases, and 10 bases separated the two germline ends. Germline CDR1 is DFQATT and CDR2 is SNEGSKA (reference sequence). The CDR3: CSARDLRINTEAFF. The CDR3 nucleotides are TGCAGTGCTAGAGATCTACGGATAAACACTGAAGCTTTCTTT.